The 17 T cell receptor beta chains below come from one sample, sequenced in a study of shared clonotypes between healthy human individuals. The protocol was immunoSEQ multiplex PCR, while the TCRdb copy is restricted to in-frame clones and leaves out a portion. The repertoire consists of around 750,000 clones, with roughly 70% occurring once and the leading ten covering over 1.5%. The sequenced material came from memory CD4+ T cells sorted from blood. The subset was: CD45RA-negative fraction. These receptors were collected from a woman in her thirties in good health.

The chain has TRBV5-4 and TRBJ2-5; TRBD1 or TRBD2 may be the D gene (6 bases each). The CDR3 is made up of 16 amino acids. The V gene lost 4 bases and the J gene lost 5 bases, with 21 bases spanning the gap. Germline CDR1 is SGHNT and CDR2 is YYREEE (reference sequence). The CDR3 here is CASSPPAFGGAETQYF. The CDR3 DNA reads as TGTGCCAGCAGCCCCCCCGCGTTCGGGGGCGCGGAGACCCAGTACTTC.

The CDR3 loop reads CASTSRGLGTGELFF. As DNA, the CDR3 is TGTGCCAGCACCAGTCGAGGTCTCGGCACCGGGGAGCTGTTTTTT. The V and J genes are TRBV21-1 and TRBJ2-2; the table gives TRBD2 as D, unverified against the DNA. TRBV21-1 constitutes a pseudogene. The CDR3 has 15 amino acids.

The chain couples TRBV6-6 to TRBJ1-2; D is unclear. CDR1 and CDR2 from the germline V gene are MNHNY and SVGAGI (reference sequence). The CDR3 is 10 residues long. V dropped 8 bases and J dropped 3 bases, with 4 bases sitting between them. CDR3 sequence: CASRDYGYTF. Written as DNA, the CDR3 is TGTGCCAGCCGAGACTATGGCTACACCTTC.

The chain uses TRBV10-3 and TRBJ2-5; either TRBD1 or TRBD2 may fit D (5 bases each). The CDR3 is made up of 13 amino acids. Trimming took off 10 bases at V and 5 bases at J, with 17 bases between the two ends. Germline V gives CDR1 ENHRY, CDR2 SYGVKD. The CDR3 is CATHPAGTETQYF. The CDR3 DNA follows: TGTGCCACCCACCCTGCTGGGACGGAGACCCAGTACTTC.

This rearrangement joins TRBV6-6 to TRBJ2-7; perhaps TRBD1 as D (5 bases). The CDR3 loop spans 13 amino acids. V was clipped by 7 bases and J by 2 bases, with 12 bases between them. Germline V gene lookup returns CDR1 MNHNY and CDR2 SVGAGI (reference sequence). CDR3 residues: CASTKGMAYEQYF. CDR3 nucleotide sequence: TGTGCCAGCACTAAGGGGATGGCCTACGAGCAGTACTTC.

This clone was observed a handful of times. This chain uses TRBV14 with TRBJ2-5, with 12 bases that match TRBD2. The DNA end is a closer match to TRBJ2-7, so the J assignment may be wrong. Germline CDR1 reads SGHDN; CDR2 reads FVKESK. The CDR3 runs 16 residues. CDR3 bases: TGTGCCAGCAGCCCGAACCGACTAGCGGGAGCGGACGAGCAGTACTTC. Translating gives CASSPNRLAGADEQYF.

The chain uses TRBV30 and TRBJ1-1, with D perhaps TRBD1 (5 bases). The CDR3 spans 14 residues. Trimming pared 4 bases from V and 4 bases from J, leaving 16 bases between. Germline V gene data show CDR1 as GTSNPN and CDR2 as SVGIG (reference sequence). The CDR3 coding sequence is TGTGCCTGGACCCCGGGGCGGGGCGGCACTGAAGCTTTCTTT. This codes for CAWTPGRGGTEAFF.

The genes are TRBV5-6 and TRBJ2-1; maybe TRBD1 (5 bases). The CDR3 is made up of 12 amino acids. The V gene's germline CDR1 is SGHDT and CDR2 YYEEEE. V was shortened by 4 bases and J by 8 bases, with 10 bases between the two germline ends. CDR3: CASSVGEHEQFF. The CDR3 DNA reads TGTGCCAGCAGCGTAGGGGAACATGAGCAGTTCTTC.

This chain uses TRBV11-2 with TRBJ2-1; D unclear. Looked up from germline, CDR1 is SGHAT and CDR2 is FQNNGV. The CDR3 runs to 14 residues. V shed 4 bases and J shed 0 bases, with 7 bases lying between them. The CDR3 spells CASSSARSYNEQFF. The DNA for the CDR3 is TGTGCCAGCAGCTCGGCCCGCTCCTACAATGAGCAGTTCTTC.

V is TRBV6-6 and J is TRBJ1-1, with TRBD1 as a possible D gene (5 bases). This CDR3 has 14 residues. V was cut by 6 bases and J by 7 bases, with 18 bases left in between. CDR1 and CDR2 (germline): MNHNY, SVGAGI (reference sequence). The CDR3 DNA reads as TGTGCCAGCAGCCGAGGGACGGGAGAATTTGAAGCTTTCTTT. This translates into CASSRGTGEFEAFF.

CDR3 region: CASSLEGPRNQPQHF. The CDR3 DNA reads as TGTGCCAGCAGCTTGGAGGGACCTCGCAATCAGCCCCAGCATTTT. The chain uses TRBV7-2 and TRBJ1-5, with D perhaps TRBD1 (5 bases). In germline, CDR1 is SGHTA, CDR2 FQGNSA. The V end was cut by 3 bases, the J end by 2 bases, with 11 bases between. There are 15 residues in the CDR3.

With respect to this clone: A junction end diverges from the germline sequence, so it may reflect a read error. V and J are TRBV6-1 and TRBJ1-1, with 7 bases that match TRBD1. Looked up from germline, CDR1 is MNHNS and CDR2 is SASEGT. This CDR3 is 12 amino acids long. The CDR3 region has the DNA TGTGCCAGCAGTCCGTCGGACAGGAACAACCTCTTT. It is translated as CASSPSDRNNLF.

This chain connects TRBV18 to TRBJ2-5, with D perhaps assigned TRBD1 or TRBD2 (5 bases each). V was shortened by 2 bases and J by 3 bases, with 13 bases between the two germline ends. Looked up from germline, CDR1 is KGHSH and CDR2 is LQKENI. The CDR3 sequence is 15 residues long. DNA of the CDR3: TGTGCCAGCTCACCAGCCGGGACCATAAAAGAGACCCAGTACTTC. Translating it yields CASSPAGTIKETQYF.

The J gene is TRBJ1-2, the V gene TRBV19; 7 positions match TRBD1. Germline lookup yields CDR1 LNHDA and CDR2 SQIVND (reference sequence). This CDR3 region has 15 residues. Trimming took 6 bases from V and 5 from J; bases not matched to a gene: 12. The DNA for the CDR3 is TGTGCCAGTAGGCCTCTGCAGGGGGATCGGTATGGCTACACCTTC. It codes for CASRPLQGDRYGYTF.

This rearrangement joins TRBV19 to TRBJ2-2, with TRBD2 matching over 8 bases. V lost 10 bases to trimming and J lost 7 bases; unmatched junction nucleotides: 11. In germline, CDR1 is LNHDA, CDR2 SQIVND (reference sequence). The CDR3 loop spans 14 amino acids. CDR3 region: CATSSRGGDGELFF. The CDR3 DNA sequence: TGTGCCACCTCGTCACGGGGGGGTGACGGGGAGCTGTTTTTT.

The rearrangement uses TRBV28 and TRBJ1-2, with a weak D call TRBD1 (6 bases). The CDR3 covers 14 residues. Germline V gene data show CDR1 as MDHEN and CDR2 as SYDVKM. V shed 5 bases and J shed 6 bases, with 16 bases lying between them. The CDR3 sequence: CASSKLGAGDGYTF. CDR3 DNA sequence: TGTGCCAGCAGTAAACTGGGGGCAGGGGATGGCTACACCTTC.

This clone was recorded a few times. The rearrangement links TRBV11-3 to TRBJ2-3, with 10 positions matching TRBD2. Trimming cost V 4 bases and J 8 bases; bases outside gene matches: 9. Germline values: CDR1 SGHNT, CDR2 YENEEA. This CDR3 is built from 15 residues. The CDR3: CASSSSGSEGLTQYF. The CDR3 nucleotides are TGTGCCAGCAGCTCTAGCGGGAGCGAAGGACTTACGCAGTATTTT.